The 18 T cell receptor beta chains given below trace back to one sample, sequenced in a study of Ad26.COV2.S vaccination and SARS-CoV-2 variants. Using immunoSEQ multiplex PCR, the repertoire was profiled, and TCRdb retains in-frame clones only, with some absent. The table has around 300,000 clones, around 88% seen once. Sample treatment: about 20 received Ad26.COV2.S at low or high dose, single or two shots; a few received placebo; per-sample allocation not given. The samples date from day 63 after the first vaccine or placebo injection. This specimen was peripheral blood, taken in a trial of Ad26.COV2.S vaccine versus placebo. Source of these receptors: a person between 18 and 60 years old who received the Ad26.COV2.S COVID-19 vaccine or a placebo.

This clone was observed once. The CDR3 spells CASSRSRESGNTIYF. In DNA, the CDR3 is TGCGCCAGCAGCCGGTCGCGCGAATCTGGAAACACCATATATTTT. The chain is built from TRBV4-1 and TRBJ1-3; no clear D gene. Trimming stripped 4 bases from V and 1 base from J, with 11 bases between. This CDR3 is 15 amino acids long. The V gene's germline CDR1 is MGHRA and CDR2 YSYEKL.

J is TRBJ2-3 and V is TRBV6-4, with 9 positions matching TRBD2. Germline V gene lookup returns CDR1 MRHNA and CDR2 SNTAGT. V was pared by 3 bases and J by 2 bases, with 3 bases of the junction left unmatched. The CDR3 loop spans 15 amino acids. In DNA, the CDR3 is TGTGCCAGCAGTGAACTAGCGGGCGACACAGATACGCAGTATTTT. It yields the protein CASSELAGDTDTQYF.

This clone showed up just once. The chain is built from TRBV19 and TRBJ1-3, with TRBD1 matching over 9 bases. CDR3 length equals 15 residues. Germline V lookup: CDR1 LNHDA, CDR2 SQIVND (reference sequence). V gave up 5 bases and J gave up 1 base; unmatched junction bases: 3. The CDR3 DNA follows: TGTGCCAGTAGTTTCGGGACAGGGTCTGGAAACACCATATATTTT. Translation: CASSFGTGSGNTIYF.

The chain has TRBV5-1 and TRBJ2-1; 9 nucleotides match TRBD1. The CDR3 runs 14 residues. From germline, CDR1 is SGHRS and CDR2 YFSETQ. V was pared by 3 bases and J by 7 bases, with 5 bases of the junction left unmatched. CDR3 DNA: TGCGCCAGCAGCTATCTAGACAGGGGGAATGAGCAGTTCTTC. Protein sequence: CASSYLDRGNEQFF.

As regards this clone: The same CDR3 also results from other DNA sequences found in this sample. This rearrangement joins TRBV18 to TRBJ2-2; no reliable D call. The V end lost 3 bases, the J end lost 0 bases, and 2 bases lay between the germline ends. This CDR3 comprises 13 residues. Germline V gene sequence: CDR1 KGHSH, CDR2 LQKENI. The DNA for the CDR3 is TGTGCCAGCTCACCCCCGAACACCGGGGAGCTGTTTTTT. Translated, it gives CASSPPNTGELFF. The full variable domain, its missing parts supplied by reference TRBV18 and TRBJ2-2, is NAGVMQNPRHLVRRRGQEARLRCSPMKGHSHVYWYRQLPEEGLKFMVYLQKENIIDESGMPKERFSAEFPKEGPSILRIQQVVRGDSAAYFCASSPPNTGELFFGEGSRLTVL.

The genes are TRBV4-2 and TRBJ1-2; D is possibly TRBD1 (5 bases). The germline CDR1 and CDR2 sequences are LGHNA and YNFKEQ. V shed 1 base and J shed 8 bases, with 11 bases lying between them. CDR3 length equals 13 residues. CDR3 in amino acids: CASSQGGQFGYTF. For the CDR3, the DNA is TGTGCCAGCAGCCAAGGGGGCCAGTTCGGCTACACCTTC.

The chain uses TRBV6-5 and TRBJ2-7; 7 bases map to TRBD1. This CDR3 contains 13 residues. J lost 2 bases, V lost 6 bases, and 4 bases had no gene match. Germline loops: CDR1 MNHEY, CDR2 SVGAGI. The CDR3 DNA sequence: TGTGCCAGCAGCGACAGGGTAACCTACGAGCAGTACTTC. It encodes CASSDRVTYEQYF.

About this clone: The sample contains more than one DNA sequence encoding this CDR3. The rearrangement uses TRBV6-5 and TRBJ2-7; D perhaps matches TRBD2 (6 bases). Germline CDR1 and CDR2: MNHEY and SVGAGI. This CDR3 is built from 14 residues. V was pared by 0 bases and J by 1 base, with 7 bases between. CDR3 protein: CASSYSSGSYEQYF. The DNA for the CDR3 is TGTGCCAGCAGTTACTCGAGCGGGTCCTACGAGCAGTACTTC.

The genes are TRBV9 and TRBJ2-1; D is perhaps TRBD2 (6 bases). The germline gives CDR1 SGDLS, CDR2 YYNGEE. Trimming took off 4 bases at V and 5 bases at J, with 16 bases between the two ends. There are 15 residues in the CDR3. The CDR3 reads CASSPTGLGNNEQFF. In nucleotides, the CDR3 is TGTGCCAGCAGCCCAACGGGACTGGGGAACAATGAGCAGTTCTTC.

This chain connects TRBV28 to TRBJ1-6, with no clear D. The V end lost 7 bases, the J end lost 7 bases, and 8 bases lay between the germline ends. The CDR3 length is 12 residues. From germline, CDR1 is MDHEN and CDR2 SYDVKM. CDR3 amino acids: CASKTPNSPLHF. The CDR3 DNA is TGTGCCAGCAAAACCCCGAATTCACCCCTCCACTTT. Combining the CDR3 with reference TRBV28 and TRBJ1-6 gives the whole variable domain DVKVTQSSRYLVKRTGEKVFLECVQDMDHENMFWYRQDPGLGLRLIYFSYDVKMKEKGDIPEGYSVSREKKERFSLILESASTNQTSMYLCASKTPNSPLHFGNGTRLTVT.

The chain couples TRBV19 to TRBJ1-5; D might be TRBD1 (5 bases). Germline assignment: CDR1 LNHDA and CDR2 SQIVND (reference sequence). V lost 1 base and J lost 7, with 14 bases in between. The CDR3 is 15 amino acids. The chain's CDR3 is CASSIAHQGGQPQHF. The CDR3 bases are TGTGCCAGTAGTATAGCACACCAGGGCGGCCAGCCCCAGCATTTT.

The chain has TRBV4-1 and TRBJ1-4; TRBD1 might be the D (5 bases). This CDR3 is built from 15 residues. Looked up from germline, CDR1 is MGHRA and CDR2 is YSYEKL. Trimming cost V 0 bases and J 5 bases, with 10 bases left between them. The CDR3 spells CASSQEVQVNEKLFF. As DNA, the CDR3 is TGCGCCAGCAGCCAAGAGGTACAGGTGAATGAAAAACTGTTTTTT.

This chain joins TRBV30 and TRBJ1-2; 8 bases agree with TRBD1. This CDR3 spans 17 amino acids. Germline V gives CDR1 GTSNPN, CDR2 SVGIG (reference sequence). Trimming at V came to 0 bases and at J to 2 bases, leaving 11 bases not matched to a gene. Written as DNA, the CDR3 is TGTGCCTGGAGTGTACCCAGGGGGCGACTAAGGAACTATGGCTACACCTTC. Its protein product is CAWSVPRGRLRNYGYTF. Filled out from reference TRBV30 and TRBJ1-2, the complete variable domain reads SQTIHQWPATLVQPVGSPLSLECTVEGTSNPNLYWYRQAAGRGLQLLFYSVGIGQISSEVPQNLSASRPQDRQFILSSKKLLLSDSGFYLCAWSVPRGRLRNYGYTFGSGTRLTVV.

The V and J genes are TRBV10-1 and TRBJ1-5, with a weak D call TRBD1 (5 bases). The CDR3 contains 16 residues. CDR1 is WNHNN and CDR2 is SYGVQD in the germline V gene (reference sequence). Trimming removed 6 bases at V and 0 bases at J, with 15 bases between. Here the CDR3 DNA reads TGCGCCAGCAGAGAAGGGACGGAGGATAGCAATCAGCCCCAGCATTTT. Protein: CASREGTEDSNQPQHF.

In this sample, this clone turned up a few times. Here the CDR3 reads CASSIDLRGRKNEQYF. The CDR3 nucleotides read TGTGCCAGTAGTATAGATCTTCGCGGGAGGAAAAACGAGCAGTACTTC. The gene calls are TRBV19 and TRBJ2-7; 8 bases are a match to TRBD2. With 0 bases clipped from V and 5 bases from J, the junction kept 9 bases outside the gene matches. CDR3 size: 16 residues. The germline V gene encodes CDR1 LNHDA and CDR2 SQIVND (reference sequence).

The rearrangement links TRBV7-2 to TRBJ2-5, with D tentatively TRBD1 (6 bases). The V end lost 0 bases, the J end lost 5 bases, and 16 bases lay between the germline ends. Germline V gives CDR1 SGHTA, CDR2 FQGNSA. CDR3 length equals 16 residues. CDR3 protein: CASSLASTGSKETQYF. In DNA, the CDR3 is TGTGCCAGCAGCTTAGCCTCTACAGGGAGTAAGGAGACCCAGTACTTC.

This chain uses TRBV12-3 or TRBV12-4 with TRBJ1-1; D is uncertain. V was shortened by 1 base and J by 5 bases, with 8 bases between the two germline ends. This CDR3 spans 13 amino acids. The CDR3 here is CASSLVWGTEAFF. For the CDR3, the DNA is TGTGCCAGCAGTTTAGTCTGGGGAACTGAAGCTTTCTTT.

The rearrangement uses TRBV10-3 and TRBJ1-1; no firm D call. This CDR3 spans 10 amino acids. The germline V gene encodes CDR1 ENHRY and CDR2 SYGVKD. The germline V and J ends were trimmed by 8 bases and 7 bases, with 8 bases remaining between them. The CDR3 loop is CAIRGFEAFF. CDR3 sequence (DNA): TGTGCCATCCGAGGCTTTGAAGCTTTCTTT.